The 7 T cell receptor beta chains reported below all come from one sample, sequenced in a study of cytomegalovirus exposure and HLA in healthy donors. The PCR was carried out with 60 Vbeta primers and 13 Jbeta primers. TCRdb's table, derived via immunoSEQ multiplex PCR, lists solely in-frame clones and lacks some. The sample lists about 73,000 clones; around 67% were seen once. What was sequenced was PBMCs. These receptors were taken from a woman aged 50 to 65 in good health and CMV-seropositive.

The CDR3 DNA reads TGCGCCAGCAGTGAGTCACAGGTAGATACGCAGTATTTT. This codes for CASSESQVDTQYF. The J gene is TRBJ2-3, the V gene TRBV10-1; D possibly corresponds to TRBD1 (5 bases). Germline V CDR1 and CDR2: WNHNN, SYGVQD (reference sequence). CDR3 length: 13 residues. The V end lost 0 bases, the J end lost 5 bases, and 6 bases lay between the germline ends.

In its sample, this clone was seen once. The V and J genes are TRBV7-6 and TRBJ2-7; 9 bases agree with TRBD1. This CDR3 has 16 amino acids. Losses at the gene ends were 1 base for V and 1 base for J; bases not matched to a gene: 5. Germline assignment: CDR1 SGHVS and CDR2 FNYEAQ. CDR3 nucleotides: TGTGCCAGCAGCTTAGATATGGGACAGGGTTCCTACGAGCAGTACTTC. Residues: CASSLDMGQGSYEQYF.

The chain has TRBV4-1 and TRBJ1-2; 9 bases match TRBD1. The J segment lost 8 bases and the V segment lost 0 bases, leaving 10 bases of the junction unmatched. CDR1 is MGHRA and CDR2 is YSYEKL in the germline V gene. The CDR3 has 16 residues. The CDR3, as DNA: TGCGCCAGCAGCCAAGAACTTGTCGGACAGGGGTACGGCTACACCTTC. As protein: CASSQELVGQGYGYTF.

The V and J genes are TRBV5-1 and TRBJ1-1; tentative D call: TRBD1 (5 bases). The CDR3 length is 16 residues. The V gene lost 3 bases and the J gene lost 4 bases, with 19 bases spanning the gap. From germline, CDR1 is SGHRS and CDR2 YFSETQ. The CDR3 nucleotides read TGCGCCAGCAGCTCCCCCGGGGGGTATATTGGCACTGAAGCTTTCTTT. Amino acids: CASSSPGGYIGTEAFF.

The CDR3 sequence is CAWSRQGFGNTIYF. CDR3 bases: TGTGCCTGGAGTCGCCAGGGGTTTGGAAACACCATATATTTT. The J gene is TRBJ1-3, the V gene TRBV30, with TRBD1 as a possible D gene (6 bases). The CDR3 totals 14 residues. The germline gives CDR1 GTSNPN, CDR2 SVGIG (reference sequence). Trimming took off 2 bases at V and 3 bases at J, with 11 bases between the two ends.

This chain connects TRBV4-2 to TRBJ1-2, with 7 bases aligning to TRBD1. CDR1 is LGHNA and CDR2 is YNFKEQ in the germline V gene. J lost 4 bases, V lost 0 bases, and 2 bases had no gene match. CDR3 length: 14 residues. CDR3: CASSQDGQAYGYTF. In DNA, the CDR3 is TGTGCCAGCAGCCAAGATGGACAGGCCTATGGCTACACCTTC.

CDR3 sequence reads: CASSPHRTPLTGANVLTF. As DNA, the CDR3 is TGTGCCAGTAGTCCCCACCGGACACCCCTCACTGGGGCCAACGTCCTGACTTTC. The chain joins TRBV19 to TRBJ2-6; a weak D match, TRBD1 (5 bases). Germline V gene lookup returns CDR1 LNHDA and CDR2 SQIVND (reference sequence). Trimming shortened V by 5 bases and J by 2 bases, and 19 bases separated the two germline ends. The CDR3 spans 18 residues. Full variable domain (rest looked up from reference TRBV19 and TRBJ2-6): DGGITQSPKYLFRKEGQNVTLSCEQNLNHDAMYWYRQDPGQGLRLIYYSQIVNDFQKGDIAEGYSVSREKKESFPLTVTSAQKNPTAFYLCASSPHRTPLTGANVLTFGAGSRLTVL.